The 3 T cell receptor beta chains below were found in one sample sequenced in a study of T cell responses to AZD1222 COVID-19 vaccine. Assay used: immunoSEQ multiplex PCR; TCRdb lists only in-frame clones, some missing. The table includes about 150,000 clones, about 87% detected once. Sequenced material: peripheral blood, taken on day 0 of AZD1222 vaccination. Source of these receptors: an adult in good health.

The genes are TRBV3-1 (or the pseudogene TRBV3-2) and TRBJ2-7, with a possible D match to TRBD2 (5 bases). The CDR3 is 11 amino acids. V was clipped by 3 bases and J by 6 bases, with 6 bases between them. Germline V gene sequence: CDR1 LGHDT, CDR2 YNNKEL (reference sequence). The DNA of the CDR3 is TGTGCCAGCAGCCACACTAGCGAGCAGTACTTC. Protein product: CASSHTSEQYF.

V gene TRBV13 combines with J gene TRBJ1-1; D is unresolved. Germline V gene sequence: CDR1 PRHDT, CDR2 FYEKMQ (reference sequence). V lost 3 bases and J 4 bases, leaving 9 bases between the germline ends. The CDR3 runs to 13 residues. CDR3: CASSFGRGTEAFF. CDR3 nucleotides: TGTGCCAGCAGCTTTGGACGGGGCACTGAAGCTTTCTTT.

The chain carries TRBV7-6 and TRBJ1-1; weak D call: TRBD1 (5 bases). CDR1 is SGHVS, CDR2 FNYEAQ, per germline. V was trimmed by 5 bases and J by 0 bases, leaving 19 bases between them. CDR3 size: 17 residues. This chain's CDR3 is CASSPYGGGVMNTEAFF. The DNA for the CDR3 is TGTGCCAGCAGCCCCTATGGGGGAGGGGTCATGAACACTGAAGCTTTCTTT.